Listed below are T cell receptor beta chains from one sample, sequenced in a study of T-cell memory formation after mild COVID-19. TCRdb fed the 5' RACE reads into MiXCR, producing one record per CDR3 protein. The top ten hold less than 30% of the sample, which has 300,000 or so distinct CDR3 sequences, about 16% seen once. Sequencing was performed on PBMCs or a T cell subset sorted from them (not recorded which). These receptors all come from a young man who had mild COVID-19 (a few samples of this study predate the infection). Cell type and time point are not known. Both conserved end residues are part of each CDR3. Each record gives: D gene, clone size, J gene, V gene, CDR3 protein, CDR3 DNA. A D gene is named only where the DNA matches it firmly. Only some rows state a clone size, as once, few, many or a class for expanded clones.

>NA|NA|TRBJ2-5|TRBV5-6
CASSLAAAGTQYF
TGTGCCAGCAGCTTGGCTGCAGCGGGGACCCAGTACTTC
>TRBD2|NA|TRBJ2-2|TRBV11-3
CASSLLAGVPGELFF
TGTGCCAGCAGCCTACTAGCGGGGGTCCCCGGGGAGCTGTTTTTT
>NA|few|TRBJ2-5|TRBV11-2
CASSLVYWGQETQYF
TGTGCCAGCAGCTTGGTTTATTGGGGTCAAGAGACCCAGTACTTC
>NA|many|TRBJ2-1|TRBV7-8
CASSARRGAGYNEQFF
TGTGCCAGCAGCGCGCGGCGGGGAGCTGGTTACAATGAGCAGTTCTTC
>NA|NA|TRBJ1-1|TRBV4-3
CASSQDSSQDEAFF
TGCGCCAGCAGCCAAGATAGCAGTCAGGATGAAGCTTTCTTT
>NA|NA|TRBJ2-6|TRBV5-1
CASSPEANVLTF
TGCGCCAGCAGCCCCGAGGCCAACGTCCTGACTTTC
>NA|few|TRBJ1-6|TRBV5-5
CASSFDGGWAYNSPLHF
TGTGCCAGCAGCTTTGACGGAGGCTGGGCATATAATTCACCCCTCCACTTT
>NA|few|TRBJ1-1|TRBV28
CASRPPWETEAFF
TGTGCCAGCAGGCCGCCGTGGGAGACTGAAGCTTTCTTT
>NA|few|TRBJ1-6|TRBV4-2
CASSQEYLSVSPLHF
TGTGCCAGCAGCCAAGAATATCTTAGTGTGTCACCCCTCCACTTT
>NA|few|TRBJ2-1|TRBV7-9
CASSWDLTSYNEQFF
TGTGCCAGCAGCTGGGACTTAACCTCCTACAATGAGCAGTTCTTC